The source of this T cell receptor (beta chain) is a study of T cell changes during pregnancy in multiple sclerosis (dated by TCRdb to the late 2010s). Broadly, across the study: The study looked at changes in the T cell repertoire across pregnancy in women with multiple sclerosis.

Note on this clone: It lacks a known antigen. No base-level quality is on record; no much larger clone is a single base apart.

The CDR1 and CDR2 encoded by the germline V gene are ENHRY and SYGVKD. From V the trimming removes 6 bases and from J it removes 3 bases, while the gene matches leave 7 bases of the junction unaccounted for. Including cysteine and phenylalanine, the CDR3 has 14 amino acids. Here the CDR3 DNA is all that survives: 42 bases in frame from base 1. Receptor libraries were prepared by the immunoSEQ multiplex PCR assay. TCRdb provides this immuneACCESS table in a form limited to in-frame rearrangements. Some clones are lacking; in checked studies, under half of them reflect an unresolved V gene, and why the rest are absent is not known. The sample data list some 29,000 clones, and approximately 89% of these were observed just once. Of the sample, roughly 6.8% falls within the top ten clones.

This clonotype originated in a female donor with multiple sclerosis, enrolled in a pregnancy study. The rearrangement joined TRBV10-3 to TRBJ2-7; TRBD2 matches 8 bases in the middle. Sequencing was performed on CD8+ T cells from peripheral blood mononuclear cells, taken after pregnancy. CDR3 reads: CAISAGGRGYEQYF. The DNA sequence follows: TGTGCCATCAGCGCGGGAGGCCGGGGCTACGAGCAGTACTTC.